Included here is one T cell receptor (beta chain) sequence, with context. These data are taken from a study of T-cell memory formation after mild COVID-19. This CDR3 is built from 13 residues. V lost 0 bases and J 12 bases, leaving 12 bases between the germline ends. Germline CDR1 reads KGHSH; CDR2 reads LQKENI. Each CDR3 protein gets one entry after TCRdb re-called the 5' RACE reads with MiXCR. The sample holds about 190,000 distinct CDR3 sequences, about 17% seen once. The rearrangement links TRBV18 to TRBJ2-1; no reliable D call. This sequence was found in an adult woman who had mild COVID-19 (a few samples of this study predate the infection). Cell type and time point are not known. Source material: PBMCs or a T cell subset sorted from them (not recorded which). CDR3 sequence reads: CASSPPGGIGQFF. The CDR3, as DNA: TGTGCCAGCTCACCACCGGGTGGTATCGGGCAGTTCTTC.